This T cell receptor delta chain was sequenced during a study of Vδ1+ human thymocytes. Study-wide points: The authors advised highly purified populations and single-cell validation. Thymic delta-chain repertoires held approximately 20% Vdelta2 sequences and few Vdelta3, despite high sort purity. TRG sequences recurred across donors, whereas TRD sequences stayed essentially private. Thymic TRG and TRD repertoires appeared highly polyclonal, with Gaussian CDR3 length distributions.

This clone was picked up many times. Antigen specificity is unknown. With V trimmed by 7 bases and J by 7 bases, 32 bases remained unmatched. CDR1 GEAIGNYY and CDR2 EKD come from the germline V gene. The CDR3 has 20 residues. The template was reverse-transcribed extracted RNA. The CDR3 regions were amplified by multiplex PCR from V-gene primers to a constant-region primer. TCRdb re-called clones from the multiplex PCR reads via CATT. The sample lists about 75,000 delta-chain clones; around 35% were seen once. The chain recombines TRDV2 with TRDJ1, with TRDD3 identical over 7 bases. The receptor was derived from a boy less than two years old who had congenital heart surgery. Sequencing was performed on Vdelta1+ gamma-delta thymocytes from the thymus. Indicated subset: FACS-sorted CD3+ TCRalphabeta- TCRVdelta1+ TCRVdelta2- thymocytes. CDR3 loop: CAWVRSHPRGTGVNGFKLIF. Written as DNA, the CDR3 is TGTGCCTGGGTACGTTCCCACCCGAGGGGTACTGGGGTCAACGGCTTTAAACTCATCTTT.